The present T cell receptor beta chain was sequenced within a study of control samples from healthy donors and cancer patients. Libraries were prepared by immunoSEQ multiplex PCR; TCRdb keeps only in-frame clonotypes and omits some of them. The table shows some 87,000 clones, with more than 65% occurring only once. Looked up from germline, CDR1 is LNHDA and CDR2 is SQIVND (reference sequence). V lost 6 bases, J lost 0 bases, and 12 bases lay in between. The CDR3 is made up of 15 amino acids. This sequence was found in a man in his fifties or sixties with head and neck cancer. Sequenced material: PBMCs. The chain links TRBV19 to TRBJ1-5; D gene ambiguous. The CDR3 spells CASSLDTYSNQPQHF. CDR3 coding DNA: TGTGCCAGTAGCCTTGACACCTATAGCAATCAGCCCCAGCATTTT.